This TCR beta chain derives from a study of naive and memory T cell subsets (dated by TCRdb to 2015 to 2018). Notes on the research overall: Sorted naive and memory T cell subsets from peripheral blood were analyzed in the study using a UMI-based, open-source pipeline for TCR alpha and beta sequencing. Complete agreement was observed between the functional CMV T cell responses and the IgG serology results. RNA was DNase-treated and reverse transcribed with TCR constant-region primers, mostly using SuperScript III.

The protocol used for the library was UMI-ligation and nested PCR. The beta constant-region primer was an equimolar mix of two oligonucleotides covering both TRBC1 and TRBC2. The ligated cDNA went through four rounds of PCR with nested alpha and beta constant-region primers together with the SP2 primer. T4 RNA ligase 1 ligated a single-stranded oligonucleotide carrying the SP2 primer and a 12-nucleotide UMI to the cDNA 3' end. Incubation of the ligation reaction was carried out at 16 degrees C for roughly 20-25 hours. PCR2 was typically run as a SYBR Green qPCR and stopped at a predetermined threshold to prevent over-amplification. Every purification after the first one was done using Agencourt AMPure XP magnetic beads. Libraries were quantified by Qubit and checked on a TapeStation, with a main peak expected near 650 bp. Pooled libraries were sequenced on an Illumina MiSeq using v2 2x251 paired-end kits, and typically roughly 0.95-2.2 million reads were obtained per sample. Each sample library was pooled at roughly 4 nM, and about 5-7.5% PhiX was included to improve cluster recognition. The study's processing was this. Decombinator assigned V and J genes to Demultiplexor-processed FASTQ reads by tag matching, allowing a single base-pair mismatch. By using UMIs, Collapsinator corrected both sequencing errors and the frequency errors caused by PCR heterogeneity. TCRs were translated and CDR3s were extracted from the conserved cysteine to the FGXG phenylalanine by CDR3Translator, with non-productive sequences being flagged. Gini, Shannon entropy and inverse Simpson indices were calculated on repertoires that had been subsampled to equal numbers of UMI-defined TCRs. Within the linear range, a power law was fitted by maximum likelihood to the distributions of clonotype abundance. For one naive CD8 sample, the pipeline and MIGEC produced similar UMI counts, unique TCR numbers and clonal distributions. In one analysis, naive TCRs also found in any memory subset of the same donor were removed from the naive repertoire. A set of approximately 6,800 CMV-associated CDR3 sequences, compiled from VDJdb and a published dataset, was used to search the repertoires. TCRdb trimmed public reads at Q25 via fastp, called clones via MiXCR and kept in-frame beta chains. Under each unique CDR3 protein, matching rows form one entry showing the most common genes and DNA. For this entry, the V and J calls and clone size follow TCRdb and not the study's own pipeline. The sample table contains about 140,000 distinct CDR3 sequences; only one count was recorded for approximately 18% of them. The ten largest clones take up about 0.57% of the sample.

TCR alpha and beta chain libraries were amplified separately from the second PCR step onward. The CMV status of each donor was determined by measuring IFNgamma production from CD4+ T cells after fresh PBMCs had been stimulated overnight with CMV viral lysate. Miltenyi beads were used first to positively select CD4 T cells, and CD8 T cells were then positively selected from the CD4-negative fraction. Cells were stained for CD3, CD4, CD8, CD45RA, CD27 and a live/dead dye and were sorted on a BD Aria II into four subsets based on CD45RA and CD27. Blood came from a few healthy volunteers, each fractionated into CD4 and CD8 T cells and then into four differentiation subsets. Approximately 120 ml of peripheral blood was drawn per donor, and PBMC were isolated by Ficoll-Paque PLUS density-gradient centrifugation. Sorted cells were lysed in RLT buffer, and RNA was extracted with a Qiagen RNeasy kit and stored at -80°C.

V and J lose 3 bases and 3 bases, and a span of 13 bases separates them. Including cysteine and phenylalanine, the CDR3 has 15 amino acids. Of all the DNA, just the CDR3 is kept, 45 bases in frame from base 1. From a lookup of the germline V gene, CDR1 and CDR2 are SGDLS and YYNGEE. With respect to this clonotype: Its antigen has not been determined. Nothing much larger sits one base from this clone, and base qualities are not available.

The full study reports these points: Clonotypes were defined as single alpha or beta chain sequences, not paired alpha/beta receptors. The repertoire findings for the naive and memory subsets could not be validated against a ground truth because none was available. In both CD4 and CD8 cells, the Gini index increased while Shannon and inverse Simpson diversity decreased from naive through CM, EM and EMRA. After error correction, over 90% of naive TCR sequences appeared only once, giving much steeper abundance distributions than memory subsets. Naive repertoires, especially CD8, contained a few larger clonotypes, possibly memory cells re-expressing CD45RA. RNA-based TCR counts may be influenced by expression changes linked to T cell activation and differentiation. TCR abundance followed a power law whose exponent differed between naive and memory subsets but was consistent across the three individuals.

The chain joins TRBV9 to TRBJ1-5, and perhaps TRBD1 as D gene, on 5 matching bases. The sample consisted of naive CD8+ T cells from blood. Read against the paper, the sample's cell subset or site label means: naive T cells, CD45RA high CD27+. This TCR came from a human donor in good health. The sequence in DNA is TGTGCCAGCAGCGCAGACGGCAGGGCCAATCAGCCCCAGCATTTT. Translation gives CASSADGRANQPQHF.